Reported below is one T cell receptor beta chain. The antigen remains unidentified. Germline-derived CDR1 and CDR2 are MNHEY and SMNVEV (reference sequence). This CDR3 is 18 amino acids long. V shed 4 bases and J 5 bases; nucleotides not matched to a gene: 13. These data originate in a study of blood T cells in healthy people across ages. Points from the study as a whole: The donors' CMV status was not determined, possibly confounding changes in expanded clonotypes. Per million T cells, TCR beta diversity dropped about linearly as age rose.

With a J-beta primer mix and a sample-barcoded 5' primer, a second PCR ran about 7 to 12 cycles. A template-switch adaptor that had 12 random nucleotides put a tag on each cDNA molecule. Using its own MiXCR run on the 5' RACE reads, TCRdb lists one record per CDR3 protein. The sample yields roughly 1,800,000 distinct CDR3 sequences, 40% to 55% seen once. The TCR was taken from a woman aged 40-49 years in good health. Sequencing input: blood. This chain connects TRBV27 to TRBJ2-5; 13 nucleotides agree with TRBD2. The CDR3 nucleotides read TGTGCCAGCAGTTCACAAAAACTGGGACTAGCGGGGTTGGAGACCCAGTACTTC. This translates into CASSSQKLGLAGLETQYF.